This T cell receptor beta chain derives from a study of T-cell memory formation after mild COVID-19. Study information: The two donors had largely donor-specific TCR clusters. Study conclusions and caveats: Second-wave clones that peaked on day 37 lacked confirmed SARS-CoV-2 specificity. Researchers found some responding clones in pre-infection memory, a sign that cross-reactive memory joined.

5'RACE primed from the constant segment yielded TCR alpha and TCR beta cDNA libraries bearing sample barcodes and UMIs. TCRdb reprocessed the 5' RACE reads with MiXCR, giving one entry per CDR3 protein. The data contain over 250,000 distinct CDR3 sequences, approximately 15% of them singletons. Germline V lookup: CDR1 LGHNA, CDR2 YSLEER. Trimming cost V 5 bases and J 2 bases, with 9 bases left between them. The CDR3 totals 13 residues. This clonotype was found a few times. Its antigen is currently unknown. This receptor was obtained from a young man who had mild COVID-19 (a few samples of this study predate the infection). Cell type and time point are not known. Material for sequencing was PBMCs or a T cell subset sorted from them (not recorded which). The V and J genes are TRBV4-3 and TRBJ2-5; D not resolved. The CDR3 DNA is TGCGCCAGCAGCGATCGGGCACAAGAGACCCAGTACTTC. Translating it yields CASSDRAQETQYF.